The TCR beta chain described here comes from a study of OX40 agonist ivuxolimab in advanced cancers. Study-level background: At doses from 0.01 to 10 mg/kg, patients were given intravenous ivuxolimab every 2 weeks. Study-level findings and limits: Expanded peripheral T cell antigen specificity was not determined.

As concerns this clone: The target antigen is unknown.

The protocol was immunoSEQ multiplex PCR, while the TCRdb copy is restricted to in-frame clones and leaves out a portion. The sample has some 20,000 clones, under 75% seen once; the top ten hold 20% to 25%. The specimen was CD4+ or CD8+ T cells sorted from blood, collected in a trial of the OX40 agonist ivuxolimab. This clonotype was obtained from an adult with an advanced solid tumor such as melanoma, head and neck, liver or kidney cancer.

Here the CDR3 reads CASSLGATGGMRRYEQYF. The CDR3 region has the DNA TGTGCCAGCAGCTTAGGGGCCACAGGGGGGATGCGGAGGTACGAGCAGTACTTC. The rearrangement uses TRBV11-2 and TRBJ2-7; 8 nucleotides match TRBD1. V lost 1 base, J lost 4 bases, and 15 bases stayed unmatched. CDR3 length: 18 amino acids. The V gene's germline CDR1 is SGHAT and CDR2 FQNNGV.